A selection of T cell receptor beta chains follows, all from one sample in a study of human T cells and chemical hapten exposure. MiXCR, applied by TCRdb to the RACE reads, yields one record per CDR3 protein. Seen here are about 90,000 distinct CDR3 sequences, about 8% observed once, and the top ten hold approximately 2.4%. The material was whole blood, obtained in connection with sensitization to the hapten diphenylcyclopropenone (DPC). The origin of the receptors is a man aged 40-49 years with alopecia areata. Some clones in this sample may be carry-over from other donors' samples. Both conserved end residues are part of each CDR3. D genes are given only for firm matches. Size tells how often a clone was seen (once, few, many) or the class of an expanded clone, and some rows leave it out.

CDR3aa: CASSLDREQPQHF; CDR3nt: TGTGCCAGCAGCCTAGACAGGGAACAGCCCCAGCATTTT; j_gene: TRBJ1-5; d_gene: TRBD1; v_gene: TRBV5-5; abundance: many
CDR3aa: CASSYYRGQYEQYF; CDR3nt: TGTGCCAGCAGTTACTACAGGGGGCAGTACGAGCAGTACTTC; j_gene: TRBJ2-7; d_gene: TRBD1; v_gene: TRBV6-5; abundance: many
CDR3aa: CASSFARGDEKLFF; CDR3nt: TGCGCCAGCAGCTTTGCCAGGGGGGATGAAAAACTGTTTTTT; j_gene: TRBJ1-4; d_gene: TRBD1; v_gene: TRBV5-1; abundance: .
CDR3aa: CAAKGAGAKNIQYF; CDR3nt: TGCGCCGCCAAGGGGGCAGGGGCCAAAAACATTCAGTACTTC; j_gene: TRBJ2-4; d_gene: TRBD1; v_gene: TRBV5-1; abundance: .
CDR3aa: CSARDTGISQETQYF; CDR3nt: TGCAGTGCTAGAGATACGGGCATCAGCCAAGAGACCCAGTACTTC; j_gene: TRBJ2-5; d_gene: .; v_gene: TRBV20-1; abundance: many
CDR3aa: CASSPEGSTEAFF; CDR3nt: TGTGCCAGCAGTCCCGAGGGCAGCACTGAAGCTTTCTTT; j_gene: TRBJ1-1; d_gene: .; v_gene: TRBV12-3/TRBV12-4; abundance: many
CDR3aa: CASSSPIAGGNEQFF; CDR3nt: TGTGCCAGCAGTTCACCCATAGCGGGAGGGAATGAGCAGTTCTTC; j_gene: TRBJ2-1; d_gene: TRBD2; v_gene: TRBV28; abundance: many
CDR3aa: CSVKAGSNTEAFF; CDR3nt: TGCAGTGTAAAGGCAGGAAGCAACACTGAAGCTTTCTTT; j_gene: TRBJ1-1; d_gene: .; v_gene: TRBV20-1; abundance: many
CDR3aa: CSASQTGNEQYF; CDR3nt: TGCAGTGCGTCACAGACAGGGAACGAGCAGTACTTC; j_gene: TRBJ2-7; d_gene: TRBD1; v_gene: TRBV20-1; abundance: few
CDR3aa: CASSPFEEQYF; CDR3nt: TGTGCCAGCAGTCCCTTTGAGGAGCAGTACTTC; j_gene: TRBJ2-7; d_gene: .; v_gene: TRBV6-1; abundance: .
CDR3aa: CASSITGQGEGYGYTF; CDR3nt: TGTGCCAGCAGCATTACGGGACAGGGGGAAGGCTATGGCTACACCTTC; j_gene: TRBJ1-2; d_gene: TRBD1; v_gene: TRBV9; abundance: .
CDR3aa: CSAMGQGGSYEQYF; CDR3nt: TGCAGTGCTATGGGACAGGGGGGCTCCTACGAGCAGTACTTC; j_gene: TRBJ2-7; d_gene: TRBD1; v_gene: TRBV20-1; abundance: .
CDR3aa: CASSSFALLPMCTEAFF; CDR3nt: TGCGCCAGCAGCTCTTTTGCCCTACTTCCCATGTGTACTGAAGCTTTCTTT; j_gene: TRBJ1-1; d_gene: .; v_gene: TRBV5-1; abundance: .
CDR3aa: CASSQGQINSPLHF; CDR3nt: TGCGCCAGCAGCCAGGGACAGATTAATTCACCCCTCCACTTT; j_gene: TRBJ1-6; d_gene: TRBD1; v_gene: TRBV5-1; abundance: many
CDR3aa: CASSLDGASTDTQYF; CDR3nt: TGCGCCAGCAGCTTGGACGGAGCGAGCACAGATACGCAGTATTTT; j_gene: TRBJ2-3; d_gene: .; v_gene: TRBV5-1; abundance: many
CDR3aa: CASSLRQVANTGELFF; CDR3nt: TGCGCCAGCAGCTTGCGTCAGGTAGCGAACACCGGGGAGCTGTTTTTT; j_gene: TRBJ2-2; d_gene: .; v_gene: TRBV5-1; abundance: many
CDR3aa: CASSFGGPNTEAFF; CDR3nt: TGTGCCAGCAGTTTTGGGGGCCCCAACACTGAAGCTTTCTTT; j_gene: TRBJ1-1; d_gene: .; v_gene: TRBV12-3/TRBV12-4; abundance: few
CDR3aa: CASSDPYSNQPQHF; CDR3nt: TGTGCCAGCAGTGATCCTTATAGCAATCAGCCCCAGCATTTT; j_gene: TRBJ1-5; d_gene: .; v_gene: TRBV6-6; abundance: many
CDR3aa: CASSLGLAGINEQFF; CDR3nt: TGTGCCAGCAGTCTCGGACTAGCGGGAATCAATGAGCAGTTCTTC; j_gene: TRBJ2-1; d_gene: TRBD2; v_gene: TRBV6-2/TRBV6-3; abundance: many
CDR3aa: CSAEGTSGHPYNEQFF; CDR3nt: TGCAGTGCCGAGGGGACTAGCGGCCACCCCTACAATGAGCAGTTCTTC; j_gene: TRBJ2-1; d_gene: TRBD2; v_gene: TRBV20-1; abundance: .
CDR3aa: CASSSGLSTDTQYF; CDR3nt: TGTGCCAGCAGTTCGGGACTCAGCACAGATACGCAGTATTTT; j_gene: TRBJ2-3; d_gene: .; v_gene: TRBV6-6; abundance: few
CDR3aa: CASSKEAAQRKVF; CDR3nt: TGTGCCAGCAGCAAAGAGGCAGCCCAGAGGAAGGTCTTC; j_gene: TRBJ2-1; d_gene: .; v_gene: TRBV21-1; abundance: few
CDR3aa: CASSFQGERYGYTF; CDR3nt: TGTGCCAGCAGTTTTCAGGGAGAAAGATATGGCTACACCTTC; j_gene: TRBJ1-2; d_gene: .; v_gene: TRBV7-2; abundance: few
CDR3aa: CASSLGLDNQPQHF; CDR3nt: TGTGCCAGCAGCTTGGGCTTAGACAATCAGCCCCAGCATTTT; j_gene: TRBJ1-5; d_gene: .; v_gene: TRBV13; abundance: .
CDR3aa: CSVEGTGTYGYTF; CDR3nt: TGCAGCGTTGAGGGTACAGGGACCTATGGCTACACCTTC; j_gene: TRBJ1-2; d_gene: .; v_gene: TRBV29-1; abundance: many
CDR3aa: CASTIVGSSGSEQFF; CDR3nt: TGTGCCAGCACCATAGTGGGGTCTAGCGGGAGTGAGCAGTTCTTC; j_gene: TRBJ2-1; d_gene: TRBD2; v_gene: TRBV7-2; abundance: .
CDR3aa: CSVPGQLNTEAFF; CDR3nt: TGCAGCGTGCCGGGACAGCTGAACACTGAAGCTTTCTTT; j_gene: TRBJ1-1; d_gene: TRBD1; v_gene: TRBV29-1; abundance: many
CDR3aa: CASSLEGRDYGYTF; CDR3nt: TGTGCCAGCAGCTTAGAAGGCAGGGACTATGGCTACACCTTC; j_gene: TRBJ1-2; d_gene: .; v_gene: TRBV7-2; abundance: many
CDR3aa: CASSQRPDTQYF; CDR3nt: TGCGCCAGCAGCCAACGCCCAGATACGCAGTATTTT; j_gene: TRBJ2-3; d_gene: .; v_gene: TRBV4-1; abundance: few